The sequence of this T cell receptor (beta chain) was determined in a study of cytomegalovirus exposure and HLA in healthy donors. Study-level information: Of the donors genotyped, a few hundred in all, 80% to 85% fell in the Caucasian-associated ancestry cluster.

PCR primers comprised 60 Vbeta and 13 Jbeta primers. The data were produced by immunoSEQ multiplex PCR, yet TCRdb's version contains in-frame clones alone and is incomplete. This sample has 150,000 to 200,000 clones, with less than 90% found just once. Study-wide results and caveats: With later analysis, a missense DCLRE1C variant became linked to TCR beta V- and J-gene trimming. Across donors, most TCRs were seen rarely, yet some public ones were widespread.

About this clone: Its specificity is not known.

J gave up 3 bases and V 5 bases, and 7 bases lay outside the gene matches. Germline values: CDR1 LGHNT, CDR2 FRNRAP. The CDR3 spans 15 residues. The receptor's source is a male donor in good health and CMV-seropositive. The V gene is TRBV12-5, the J gene TRBJ1-5, with TRBD1 matching 7 bases. The sequencing sample was made of PBMCs. Here the CDR3 reads CASGPPGQINQPQHF. The CDR3 DNA follows: TGTGCTAGTGGTCCTCCGGGACAGATCAATCAGCCCCAGCATTTT.